This TCR beta chain was captured in a study of T cells in localized non-small cell lung cancer. TCRdb keeps only in-frame clones here, not all; method: immunoSEQ multiplex PCR. Of some 64,000 clones in the sample, around 81% were seen once. This CDR3 comprises 15 residues. Losses at the gene ends were 2 bases for V and 6 bases for J; bases not matched to a gene: 9. Germline loops: CDR1 SNHLY, CDR2 FYNNEI. This specimen consisted of PBMCs, obtained before any cancer treatment. The V gene is TRBV2, the J gene TRBJ1-1; 7 bases line up with TRBD1. The sequence was collected from a man aged 40-75 years with stage II lung adenocarcinoma. Written as DNA, the CDR3 is TGTGCCAGCAGTGAATTACCGGGACAGACGGCTGAAGCTTTCTTT. Translation: CASSELPGQTAEAFF.